This T cell receptor beta chain was recorded in a study of blood T cell repertoires in COVID-19 (dated by TCRdb to 2018 to 2020). Study-level background: Samples from collaborators originated in the United States, Italy and Spain and spanned both the acute and convalescent phases of COVID-19. The dataset comprised deeply sampled blood TCRbeta repertoires from subjects exposed to, actively infected with, or recovered from COVID-19. The samples were drawn from the first 160 participants of the ongoing ImmuneRACE study and from some 1,300 subjects provided by 6 global collaborators. The prospective study material was composed of cDNA or gDNA derived from T cells, B-cell-depleted T cells, or PBMCs. HLA class I and class II types, where available, came from metadata supplied by the sample provider rather than from assay-based typing. The repertoires were released in a freely available public database intended as a resource for research on the immune response to SARS-CoV-2. Nearly every sample came with metadata listing a de-identified subject ID, COVID-19 status, age in years and sex.

The collaborating institutions used their own protocols to collect whole blood in K2EDTA tubes. For TCRbeta analysis, collaborators shipped samples in one of three forms: frozen whole blood, isolated PBMCs, or DNA extracted from either of those sample types. The immunoSEQ Assay, a bias-controlled multiplex PCR, was used to amplify TCRbeta CDR3 regions from genomic DNA. In the original analysis: Within the assay, amplification of reference gene primers was used to estimate how many nucleated cells each sample contained. To quantify the absolute abundance of each unique TCRbeta CDR3 rearrangement, sequence reads were collapsed and filtered. For each sample, productive Simpson clonality was calculated as the square root of Simpson's diversity index over productive rearrangements. TCRdb re-hosts the immuneACCESS table, in-frame sequences only. Its copies lack some clones; in the studies checked, an unresolved V gene accounts for under half of them, and the cause for the rest is not known. V and J calls and clone size follow that table, whereas D and trimming were derived from the DNA. Present in this sample are 70,000 to 90,000 clones, approximately 79% of which were seen just once. The biggest ten clones account for around 10% of the sample.

Relative to germline, V is missing 3 bases and J is missing 14 bases, with 6 bases of the junction outside any gene match. The germline V gene (reference sequence) gives CDR1 as SGHNT and CDR2 as YYREEE. The CDR3 runs 12 amino acids, cysteine and phenylalanine included. CDR3 DNA only is kept here, 36 bases in frame from base 1. The paper's findings and limits, for the study overall: The amount of clinical and demographic metadata varied by source and participant and was provided uncurated.

Of note for this clone: The antigen this receptor binds is unknown. No base qualities exist here, and no much larger clone lies one base off it.

The sequence came from a man in his 70s with acute or convalescent COVID-19. Sequencing used peripheral blood. The rearranged chain carries TRBV5-4 and TRBJ1-2; 11 middle bases align to TRBD1. The CDR3 region has the sequence CASSSRDRGYTF. The DNA sequence reads TGTGCCAGCAGCTCCCGGGACAGGGGGTATACCTTC.